Following are 32 T cell receptor beta chains from one sample sequenced in a study of spatial heterogeneity in lung cancer. Time point described: blood at routine non-recurrence follow-up after resection. TCRdb independently ran MiXCR on the 5' RACE reads; one entry per CDR3 protein. The data hold about 120,000 distinct CDR3 sequences, with 10% to 13% observed a single time. Sequences were derived from PBMCs, sampled at follow-up. These receptors were taken from a female donor with early-stage non-small cell lung cancer.

V is TRBV6-2 or TRBV6-3 and J is TRBJ1-5; D is possibly TRBD1 (5 bases). Trimming took off 5 bases at V and 0 bases at J, with 17 bases between the two ends. The length of the CDR3 is 17 residues. Germline V gives CDR1 MNHEY, CDR2 SVGEGT. The CDR3 bases are TGTGCCAGCAGTAGGGGACCAACAGGCTATAGCAATCAGCCCCAGCATTTT. The encoded protein is CASSRGPTGYSNQPQHF.

The rearrangement links TRBV3-1 to TRBJ2-7; TRBD2 aligns across 9 bases. With 3 bases clipped from V and 2 bases from J, the junction kept 2 bases outside the gene matches. The CDR3 runs to 14 residues. Germline loops: CDR1 LGHDT, CDR2 YNNKEL (reference sequence). In nucleotides, the CDR3 is TGTGCCAGCAGCCACTTAGCGGGAGCCTACGAGCAGTACTTC. The encoded protein is CASSHLAGAYEQYF.

This chain uses TRBV5-6 with TRBJ1-1; D is uncertain. Germline V gene sequence: CDR1 SGHDT, CDR2 YYEEEE. V shed 0 bases and J shed 3 bases, with 6 bases lying between them. The CDR3 has 13 amino acids. The CDR3 bases are TGTGCCAGCAGCTTGGTCCGGGACACTGAAGCTTTCTTT. Amino acids: CASSLVRDTEAFF.

The rearrangement joins TRBV28 to TRBJ2-1; 7 bases agree with TRBD2. Germline lookup yields CDR1 MDHEN and CDR2 SYDVKM. This CDR3 contains 15 residues. Germline trimming cut 4 bases from V and 3 bases from J; bases unmatched to any gene: 6. The CDR3 region is CASSSPASGYNEQFF. In DNA form, the CDR3 reads TGTGCCAGCAGTTCCCCGGCTAGCGGCTACAATGAGCAGTTCTTC.

This clonotype was recorded many times. This chain links TRBV14 with TRBJ2-3, with 7 bases aligning to TRBD2. Germline CDR1 and CDR2: SGHDN and FVKESK. Trimming removed 1 base from V and 1 base from J; junction bases left unmatched: 17. The CDR3 sequence is 20 residues long. The CDR3 DNA sequence: TGTGCCAGCAGCCAAGGGATTCGGACTAGGAGTAGGGGCCGCACAGATACGCAGTATTTT. This gives the protein CASSQGIRTRSRGRTDTQYF.

There are a few counts of this clonotype. V and J are TRBV19 and TRBJ2-3, with D tentatively TRBD2 (5 bases). The CDR3 has 16 amino acids. CDR1 LNHDA and CDR2 SQIVND come from the germline V gene (reference sequence). V was trimmed by 5 bases and J by 2 bases, leaving 17 bases between them. The CDR3 here is CASSFRETTLTDTQYF. DNA of the CDR3: TGTGCCAGTAGTTTCCGGGAAACGACGCTCACAGATACGCAGTATTTT. The full variable domain, with the rest looked up from reference TRBV19 and TRBJ2-3, is DGGITQSPKYLFRKEGQNVTLSCEQNLNHDAMYWYRQDPGQGLRLIYYSQIVNDFQKGDIAEGYSVSREKKESFPLTVTSAQKNPTAFYLCASSFRETTLTDTQYFGPGTRLTVL.

This sequence joins TRBV29-1 and TRBJ2-1, with D tentatively TRBD2 (6 bases). Germline V lookup: CDR1 SQVTM, CDR2 ANQGSEA. Trimming stripped 5 bases from V and 5 bases from J, with 28 bases between. CDR3 length equals 18 residues. Written as DNA, the CDR3 is TGCAGCGTTTATACCGGGACTTCCCCAGGTATTAGCCACAATGAGCAGTTCTTC. Its protein is CSVYTGTSPGISHNEQFF.

This clonotype appeared many times. The chain employs TRBV29-1 and TRBJ2-7; D is ambiguous. The CDR3 has 14 amino acids. CDR1 and CDR2 from the germline V gene are SQVTM and ANQGSEA. The V and J ends lost 4 bases and 6 bases respectively, with 19 bases between them. This CDR3 is CSVARSGFLSEQYF. In DNA form, the CDR3 reads TGCAGCGTTGCCCGATCCGGATTCCTTTCCGAGCAGTACTTC.

The chain links TRBV7-2 to TRBJ2-3, with 11 bases that match TRBD2. With 6 bases clipped from V and 2 bases from J, the junction kept 7 bases outside the gene matches. CDR1 SGHTA and CDR2 FQGNSA come from the germline V gene. This CDR3 is 16 amino acids long. CDR3 sequence (DNA): TGTGCCAGCAGTGTCAGACTAGCGGGAAACACAGATACGCAGTATTTT. This gives the protein CASSVRLAGNTDTQYF.

This sequence joins TRBV7-2 and TRBJ2-5; unclear D gene. V was shortened by 1 base and J by 3 bases, with 6 bases between the two germline ends. The CDR3 consists of 13 residues. In germline, CDR1 is SGHTA, CDR2 FQGNSA. The CDR3 DNA sequence: TGTGCCAGCAGCTTAGTAGGGAAAGAGACCCAGTACTTC. It yields the protein CASSLVGKETQYF.

This clonotype was counted many times. J is TRBJ1-1 and V is TRBV10-3; D is unclear. The V end was cut by 6 bases, the J end by 0 bases, with 11 bases between. The CDR3 is 14 amino acids. Per germline, CDR1 ENHRY and CDR2 SYGVKD. CDR3: CAIRAKQVNTEAFF. For the CDR3, the DNA is TGTGCCATCAGGGCTAAGCAGGTGAACACTGAAGCTTTCTTT.

This clonotype was counted between two and nine times. This chain links TRBV28 with TRBJ2-4; D may match TRBD1 or TRBD2 (5 bases each). Trimming took 3 bases from V and 9 from J, leaving 15 bases between them. CDR3 length: 14 amino acids. The germline V gene has CDR1 MDHEN and CDR2 SYDVKM. The CDR3 protein is CASSFTGTQRIQYF. In nucleotides, the CDR3 is TGTGCCAGCAGTTTCACCGGGACCCAACGCATTCAGTACTTC. Variable domain in full (rest from reference TRBV28 and TRBJ2-4): DVKVTQSSRYLVKRTGEKVFLECVQDMDHENMFWYRQDPGLGLRLIYFSYDVKMKEKGDIPEGYSVSREKKERFSLILESASTNQTSMYLCASSFTGTQRIQYFGAGTRLSVL.

A few counts support this clonotype. V is TRBV20-1 and J is TRBJ2-1; perhaps TRBD1 as D (5 bases). V dropped 6 bases and J dropped 1 base, with 10 bases sitting between them. There are 13 residues in the CDR3. Germline CDR1 is DFQATT and CDR2 is SNEGSKA (reference sequence). DNA of the CDR3: TGCAGTGCCAAGGGGCCTTCCTACAATGAGCAGTTCTTC. Protein product: CSAKGPSYNEQFF.

This clonotype appeared a few times. The chain uses TRBV13 and TRBJ2-5, with 9 bases identical to TRBD1. V trimming: 2 bases; J trimming: 2 bases; junction bases outside the gene matches: 3. CDR3 size: 15 residues. Germline-derived CDR1 and CDR2 are PRHDT and FYEKMQ (reference sequence). The CDR3 sequence is CASSLRTGAQETQYF. In DNA, the CDR3 is TGTGCCAGCAGCTTACGGACAGGGGCACAAGAGACCCAGTACTTC.

This clonotype was seen many times. This chain uses TRBV12-3 or TRBV12-4 with TRBJ2-5; 7 nucleotides align to TRBD1. J lost 7 bases, V lost 6 bases, and 8 bases had no gene match. The CDR3 is 13 residues long. The CDR3 loop reads CASSPTGVGTQYF. In DNA, the CDR3 is TGTGCCAGCAGCCCCACAGGGGTGGGGACCCAGTACTTC.

The J gene is TRBJ2-3, the V gene TRBV2; 7 bases map to TRBD1. J gave up 4 bases and V 8 bases, and 3 bases lay outside the gene matches. This CDR3 has 12 residues. CDR1 is SNHLY and CDR2 is FYNNEI in the germline V gene. The CDR3: CASGQAADTQYF. In DNA, the CDR3 is TGTGCCAGCGGACAGGCGGCAGATACGCAGTATTTT.

Only a few counts were recorded for this clonotype. The J gene is TRBJ2-4, the V gene TRBV6-2 or TRBV6-3; a possible D gene is TRBD1 (6 bases). There are 15 residues in the CDR3. The V end was cut by 5 bases, the J end by 2 bases, with 13 bases between. CDR1 is MNHEY and CDR2 is SVGEGT in the germline V gene. This chain's CDR3 is CASSLTQGTKNIQYF. CDR3 nucleotides: TGTGCCAGCAGTCTTACTCAGGGGACCAAAAACATTCAGTACTTC.

This clonotype was observed a handful of times. The V call is TRBV4-2, the J call TRBJ2-3, with D possibly being TRBD2 (5 bases). The germline gives CDR1 LGHNA, CDR2 YNFKEQ. This CDR3 is built from 14 residues. V was cut by 1 base and J by 0 bases, with 5 bases left in between. The CDR3, as DNA: TGTGCCAGCAGCCAAGCGGGGAGCACAGATACGCAGTATTTT. This gives the protein CASSQAGSTDTQYF.

The gene calls are TRBV15 and TRBJ2-3; 9 nucleotides align to TRBD1. Germline assignment: CDR1 LNHNV and CDR2 YYDKDF (reference sequence). This CDR3 has 17 amino acids. V dropped 0 bases and J dropped 6; count of bases not matched to a gene: 10. CDR3: CATSRDPMGQGKDTQYF. For the CDR3, the DNA is TGTGCCACCAGCAGAGATCCTATGGGACAGGGAAAGGATACGCAGTATTTT.

This clonotype was seen a few times. The rearrangement links TRBV5-1 to TRBJ2-6, with D perhaps matching TRBD2 (5 bases). Germline assignment: CDR1 SGHRS and CDR2 YFSETQ. V lost 5 bases and J lost 4, with 13 bases in between. The CDR3 is 15 residues long. CDR3 DNA sequence: TGCGCCAGCAGACTAGTGTTGTCCGGGGCCAACGTCCTGACTTTC. Translation gives CASRLVLSGANVLTF.

This clonotype has more than one count but fewer than ten. In this CDR3 the conserved last residue, phenylalanine or tryptophan, is missing, so a read error is likely. The rearrangement joins TRBV7-9 to TRBJ2-2, with D maybe TRBD1 (6 bases). V was pared by 0 bases and J by 3 bases, with 11 bases between. The CDR3 is made up of 16 amino acids. The germline V gene encodes CDR1 SEHNR and CDR2 FQNEAQ (reference sequence). As DNA, the CDR3 is TGTGCCAGCAGCTTAGCATTGGACAGTCACACCGGGGAGCTGTTTCTT. Protein sequence: CASSLALDSHTGELFL.

This clonotype was counted many times. This chain joins TRBV28 and TRBJ2-7; 7 bases line up with TRBD2. The trim removed 8 bases at V and 4 bases at J, leaving 11 bases unmatched. Germline V gene sequence: CDR1 MDHEN, CDR2 SYDVKM. CDR3 length equals 14 residues. This CDR3 is CASRGAGERYEQYV. CDR3 nucleotide sequence: TGTGCCAGCCGCGGGGCGGGAGAACGGTACGAGCAGTACGTC.

This clonotype was seen repeatedly, ten times or more. The chain combines TRBV29-1 with TRBJ2-6, with D maybe TRBD2 (6 bases). The germline CDR1 and CDR2 sequences are SQVTM and ANQGSEA. Trimming left V 4 bases short and J 3 bases short, with 7 bases between. CDR3 length: 13 amino acids. DNA of the CDR3: TGCAGCGTTGGGGAGGATGGGGCCAACGTCCTGACTTTC. The encoded protein is CSVGEDGANVLTF.

This clonotype was picked up many times. The gene calls are TRBV12-3 or TRBV12-4 and TRBJ1-6; a weak D match, TRBD1 (5 bases). The CDR3 extends over 15 amino acids. V was clipped by 2 bases and J by 6 bases, with 11 bases between them. This CDR3 is CASSLQGGGNSPLHF. The DNA for the CDR3 is TGTGCCAGCAGTTTACAGGGTGGTGGTAATTCACCCCTCCACTTT.

This chain uses TRBV5-5 with TRBJ1-2; TRBD1 matches at 7 bases. J gave up 1 base and V 4 bases, and 7 bases lay outside the gene matches. Per germline, CDR1 SGHKS and CDR2 YYEKEE (reference sequence). The CDR3 is 15 residues long. This CDR3 is CASSAGTADNYGYTF. The CDR3, as DNA: TGTGCCAGCAGCGCGGGGACAGCGGATAACTATGGCTACACCTTC.

This chain links TRBV5-4 with TRBJ2-3; 7 positions agree with TRBD1. The CDR3 consists of 16 residues. Per germline, CDR1 SGHNT and CDR2 YYREEE (reference sequence). The junction had 13 bases not matched to a gene; V was cut back by 3 bases and J by 6 bases. The CDR3 nucleotides read TGTGCCAGCAGCTCTCGTAAACAGGGGATCAGGGATACGCAGTATTTT. Its translation: CASSSRKQGIRDTQYF.

This clonotype was observed a handful of times. The rearrangement joins TRBV2 to TRBJ2-7, with 7 bases aligning to TRBD1. Trimming took 7 bases from V and 0 from J; bases not matched to a gene: 6. The CDR3 is 14 amino acids. Germline lookup yields CDR1 SNHLY and CDR2 FYNNEI. CDR3 in DNA: TGTGCCAGCATGGGACAGCTGAGCTCCTACGAGCAGTACTTC. This codes for CASMGQLSSYEQYF.

The chain joins TRBV28 to TRBJ2-3; 9 positions agree with TRBD2. The CDR3 has 14 amino acids. CDR1 is MDHEN, CDR2 SYDVKM, per germline. Trimming took 5 bases from V and 4 from J; bases not matched to a gene: 4. This CDR3 reads CASSDSGSPDTQYF. CDR3 coding DNA: TGTGCCAGCAGTGATAGCGGGAGCCCAGATACGCAGTATTTT.

The chain recombines TRBV6-1 with TRBJ1-5; 7 nucleotides match TRBD1. The CDR3 runs to 14 residues. Per the germline V gene, CDR1 is MNHNS and CDR2 is SASEGT. V lost 8 bases to trimming and J lost 3 bases; unmatched junction nucleotides: 7. The CDR3 DNA is TGTGCCAGCCTCGACAGGGCCTCCAATCAGCCCCAGCATTTT. Protein product: CASLDRASNQPQHF.

This clonotype occurred many times. The rearrangement joins TRBV10-3 to TRBJ2-3; tentatively, D is TRBD2 (6 bases). The V and J ends lost 11 bases and 4 bases respectively, with 13 bases between them. The germline gives CDR1 ENHRY, CDR2 SYGVKD. The CDR3 is 12 residues long. The CDR3 is CAVAGLADTQYF. The CDR3 bases are TGTGCCGTCGCGGGGTTGGCAGATACGCAGTATTTT.

This clonotype was seen only a few times. The chain has TRBV3-1 and TRBJ2-3, with a weak D call TRBD2 (6 bases). Germline-derived CDR1 and CDR2 are LGHDT and YNNKEL (reference sequence). Trimming cost V 3 bases and J 1 base, with 8 bases left between them. The CDR3 consists of 14 residues. CDR3 in amino acids: CASSHPSGTDTQYF. The CDR3 DNA follows: TGTGCCAGCAGCCACCCTAGCGGCACAGATACGCAGTATTTT.

The chain employs TRBV20-1 and TRBJ1-5, with TRBD1 identical over 11 bases. The CDR3 spans 14 residues. Per germline, CDR1 DFQATT and CDR2 SNEGSKA (reference sequence). J lost 5 bases, V lost 2 bases, and 2 bases had no gene match. The CDR3 DNA sequence: TGCAGTGCTAGAAAGGGACAGGGGGATCAGCCCCAGCATTTT. This codes for CSARKGQGDQPQHF.